Shown below are 25 T cell receptor beta chains from a single sample sequenced in a study of patients and donors after allogeneic stem cell transplantation. TCRdb reprocessed the RT-PCR reads with MiXCR, giving one entry per CDR3 protein. Here the sample spans some 160,000 distinct CDR3 sequences, 20% to 25% being singletons. Sequenced sample: blood, either unsorted or a sorted T cell fraction (not recorded which). These receptors originate from a human donor who was either an allogeneic HSCT recipient or a stem cell or donor lymphocyte infusion donor (not recorded which). It is not recorded whose cells these are; they may come from a transplant donor.

In this sample, this clonotype turned up a few times. The chain recombines TRBV29-1 with TRBJ1-1; no clear D gene. The CDR3 spans 14 residues. The V end was cut by 0 bases, the J end by 11 bases, with 19 bases between. Germline CDR1 reads SQVTM; CDR2 reads ANQGSEA. The CDR3 nucleotides read TGCAGCGTTGAAGATTACTTTTTGGGAGGGCCCGCTTTCTTT. Amino acid sequence: CSVEDYFLGGPAFF.

This clonotype was seen only a few times. The chain combines TRBV20-1 with TRBJ1-6; D might be TRBD1 (5 bases). Per germline, CDR1 DFQATT and CDR2 SNEGSKA (reference sequence). This CDR3 has 13 amino acids. V gave up 4 bases and J gave up 8 bases, with 12 bases separating them. CDR3 in DNA: TGCAGTGCTACCCCGGACATCGATTCACCCCTCCACTTT. As protein: CSATPDIDSPLHF.

This clonotype was observed a handful of times. This chain joins TRBV15 and TRBJ2-2; no reliable D call. V dropped 8 bases and J dropped 7 bases, with 8 bases sitting between them. The germline gives CDR1 LNHNV, CDR2 YYDKDF (reference sequence). The CDR3 has 11 amino acids. CDR3 protein: CATDGFGELFF. The CDR3 DNA is TGTGCCACCGATGGTTTCGGGGAGCTGTTTTTT.

The V call is TRBV12-5, the J call TRBJ1-1, with D possibly matching TRBD1 (5 bases). In germline, CDR1 is LGHNT, CDR2 FRNRAP. CDR3 length: 16 residues. V shed 5 bases and J shed 7 bases, with 23 bases lying between them. CDR3 DNA: TGTGCTAGTGGTACCTACGACAGTGGGGACCCAATTGAAGCTTTCTTT. It yields the protein CASGTYDSGDPIEAFF.

This sequence joins TRBV5-6 and TRBJ1-2; D remains unclear. V lost 1 base to trimming and J lost 6 bases, with 13 bases between them. There are 14 residues in the CDR3. Germline assignment: CDR1 SGHDT and CDR2 YYEEEE. CDR3 coding DNA: TGTGCCAGCAGCTTGAACTACCTTTTGGATGGCTACACCTTC. Amino acids: CASSLNYLLDGYTF.

The chain carries TRBV7-2 and TRBJ1-1; no definite D call. V shed 5 bases and J shed 2 bases, with 21 bases lying between them. The CDR3 consists of 17 residues. Germline assignment: CDR1 SGHTA and CDR2 FQGNSA. This CDR3 is CASSSITWNPANTEAFF. The CDR3 DNA reads TGTGCCAGCAGCAGTATTACGTGGAATCCTGCAAACACTGAAGCTTTCTTT.

This rearrangement joins TRBV5-1 to TRBJ2-1; 8 bases map to TRBD2. CDR3 length equals 17 residues. CDR1 SGHRS and CDR2 YFSETQ come from the germline V gene. Trimming took 4 bases from V and 1 from J; bases not matched to a gene: 10. The CDR3 coding sequence is TGCGCCAGCAGCGCGAACCCTAGCGGGCTATCCTACAATGAGCAGTTCTTC. Its translation: CASSANPSGLSYNEQFF.

V is TRBV5-6 and J is TRBJ2-2; no firm D call. The V and J ends lost 5 bases and 5 bases respectively, with 16 bases between them. CDR3 size: 15 residues. Germline loops: CDR1 SGHDT, CDR2 YYEEEE. The CDR3: CASRTVAKLTGELFF. The DNA of the CDR3 is TGTGCCAGCAGGACCGTGGCCAAGCTAACCGGGGAGCTGTTTTTT.

This chain links TRBV6-1 with TRBJ2-3; D is undetermined. The germline V and J ends were trimmed by 8 bases and 0 bases, with 9 bases remaining between them. CDR3 length: 13 amino acids. Looked up from germline, CDR1 is MNHNS and CDR2 is SASEGT. This CDR3 reads CASPPGSTDTQYF. DNA for the CDR3: TGTGCCAGCCCACCCGGGAGCACAGATACGCAGTATTTT.

CDR3 amino acids: CASSLFSFGRGYLTEAFF. The CDR3 DNA is TGCGCCAGCAGCTTGTTTTCATTCGGCAGGGGTTACCTAACTGAAGCTTTCTTT. The V call is TRBV5-1, the J call TRBJ1-1; tentative D call: TRBD1 (6 bases). Deletions cut 1 base from V and 5 bases from J, with 24 bases between. Germline values: CDR1 SGHRS, CDR2 YFSETQ. The CDR3 sequence is 18 residues long. The variable domain in full, completed from reference TRBV5-1 and TRBJ1-1, reads KAGVTQTPRYLIKTRGQQVTLSCSPISGHRSVSWYQQTPGQGLQFLFEYFSETQRNKGNFPGRFSGRQFSNSRSEMNVSTLELGDSALYLCASSLFSFGRGYLTEAFFGQGTRLTVV.

This clonotype occurred a few times. The chain couples TRBV6-5 to TRBJ1-1, with 8 bases aligning to TRBD1. V trimming: 4 bases; J trimming: 3 bases; junction bases outside the gene matches: 4. CDR3 length: 14 residues. Germline loops: CDR1 MNHEY, CDR2 SVGAGI. The CDR3 protein is CASSWDRSYTEAFF. In nucleotides, the CDR3 is TGTGCCAGCAGTTGGGACAGGAGTTACACTGAAGCTTTCTTT.

The V gene is TRBV7-9, the J gene TRBJ1-2; tentatively, D is TRBD1 (6 bases). Germline V gene data show CDR1 as SEHNR and CDR2 as FQNEAQ (reference sequence). The CDR3 has 15 amino acids. Trimming removed 5 bases at V and 0 bases at J, with 13 bases between. The CDR3 DNA is TGTGCCAGCAGCCAGGGTAGGGACACTAACTATGGCTACACCTTC. Its protein is CASSQGRDTNYGYTF.

The chain carries TRBV12-3 or TRBV12-4 and TRBJ2-7; 7 bases agree with TRBD1. This CDR3 contains 14 residues. With V trimmed by 5 bases and J by 2 bases, 6 bases remained unmatched. CDR3 loop: CASSTTGTAYEQYF. The CDR3 coding sequence is TGTGCCAGCAGTACCACCGGGACAGCCTACGAGCAGTACTTC.

This clonotype was seen only a few times. V usage is TRBV10-3 and J usage is TRBJ1-4; the D gene is possibly TRBD1 (6 bases). Germline CDR1 and CDR2: ENHRY and SYGVKD. Trimming removed 10 bases from V and 4 bases from J, with 19 bases in between. The CDR3 runs to 15 residues. The CDR3 sequence: CATNTGQKDNEKLFF. In DNA, the CDR3 is TGTGCCACAAACACGGGACAAAAGGATAATGAAAAACTGTTTTTT.

V gene TRBV20-1 combines with J gene TRBJ2-3, with D perhaps matching TRBD2 (5 bases). V lost 5 bases and J lost 2, with 11 bases in between. The length of the CDR3 is 13 residues. CDR1 DFQATT and CDR2 SNEGSKA come from the germline V gene (reference sequence). In DNA, the CDR3 is TGCAGTGCTGCCTGGACTGTCACAGATACGCAGTATTTT. As protein: CSAAWTVTDTQYF.

CDR3 residues: CASDQRGGNQPQHF. The DNA for the CDR3 is TGTGCCAGCGACCAGAGGGGGGGAAATCAGCCCCAGCATTTT. This sequence joins TRBV2 and TRBJ1-5; TRBD1 might be the D (6 bases). Germline loops: CDR1 SNHLY, CDR2 FYNNEI. This CDR3 spans 14 amino acids. Deletions cut 8 bases from V and 4 bases from J, with 15 bases between.

In its sample, this clonotype was seen many times. This chain links TRBV14 with TRBJ1-1; D might be TRBD1 (6 bases). Trimming took 4 bases from V and 0 from J, leaving 12 bases between them. The CDR3 runs to 15 residues. Germline V CDR1 and CDR2: SGHDN, FVKESK. The CDR3 spells CASSPRQAMNTEAFF. CDR3 sequence (DNA): TGTGCCAGCAGCCCGCGACAGGCTATGAACACTGAAGCTTTCTTT.

This clonotype was seen more than once but under ten times. This rearrangement joins TRBV12-3 or TRBV12-4 to TRBJ2-1, with unresolved D. Trimming removed 1 base from V and 10 bases from J, with 11 bases in between. This CDR3 comprises 13 residues. CDR3 sequence: CASSLETPGEQFF. For the CDR3, the DNA is TGTGCCAGCAGTTTAGAGACCCCGGGCGAGCAGTTCTTC.

This clonotype appeared a few times. The chain employs TRBV12-3 or TRBV12-4 and TRBJ1-1; no firm D call. Trimming took 1 base from V and 1 from J, leaving 4 bases between them. This CDR3 has 13 amino acids. The DNA for the CDR3 is TGTGCCAGCAGTTTAGAGAGGAACACTGAAGCTTTCTTT. It codes for CASSLERNTEAFF.

This clonotype was observed a handful of times. CDR3 protein: CASSPTGTEGKLFF. The DNA of the CDR3 is TGCGCCAGCAGTCCTACAGGGACAGAGGGAAAACTGTTTTTT. The rearrangement links TRBV5-1 to TRBJ1-4; 7 bases fit TRBD1. The length of the CDR3 is 14 residues. The germline V gene encodes CDR1 SGHRS and CDR2 YFSETQ. V was clipped by 5 bases and J by 10 bases; unmatched bases: 11.

V is TRBV4-1 and J is TRBJ2-4; no clear D gene. CDR3 length equals 17 residues. The germline V gene has CDR1 MGHRA and CDR2 YSYEKL. Between the trimmed V and J ends, which lost 0 bases and 0 bases, there was a span of 12 bases. This CDR3 reads CASSQDFGSLAKNIQYF. The CDR3 nucleotides are TGCGCCAGCAGCCAAGATTTTGGTTCCCTAGCCAAAAACATTCAGTACTTC.

The chain links TRBV27 to TRBJ2-2; 11 positions agree with TRBD2. The V and J ends lost 5 bases and 7 bases, in that order; junction bases with no gene match: 12. This CDR3 has 17 amino acids. CDR1 and CDR2 from the germline V gene are MNHEY and SMNVEV (reference sequence). Here the CDR3 DNA reads TGTGCCAGCAGTCCCTTGCGACTAGCGGGATTAGACGGGGAGCTGTTTTTT. Protein: CASSPLRLAGLDGELFF.

The rearrangement uses TRBV27 and TRBJ2-7; possibly TRBD1 for D (5 bases). V lost 5 bases to trimming and J lost 2 bases, with 10 bases between them. Looked up from germline, CDR1 is MNHEY and CDR2 is SMNVEV (reference sequence). The CDR3 totals 13 residues. In DNA, the CDR3 is TGTGCCAGCAGTCAGGGTAGACCCTACGAGCAGTACTTC. This codes for CASSQGRPYEQYF.

This clonotype was detected a few times. The gene calls are TRBV5-1 and TRBJ2-7; TRBD2 agrees at 10 bases. The V segment lost 4 bases and the J segment 5 bases; nucleotides outside the gene matches: 12. The CDR3 is 16 amino acids. Per germline, CDR1 SGHRS and CDR2 YFSETQ. The CDR3 spells CASSKPPAGGPNEQYF. The CDR3 DNA is TGCGCCAGCAGCAAACCTCCAGCGGGGGGGCCAAACGAGCAGTACTTC. The full variable domain, in which reference TRBV5-1 and TRBJ2-7 provide the parts outside the CDR3, is KAGVTQTPRYLIKTRGQQVTLSCSPISGHRSVSWYQQTPGQGLQFLFEYFSETQRNKGNFPGRFSGRQFSNSRSEMNVSTLELGDSALYLCASSKPPAGGPNEQYFGPGTRLTVT.

The J gene is TRBJ2-2, the V gene TRBV19; D ambiguous. Germline-derived CDR1 and CDR2 are LNHDA and SQIVND (reference sequence). The length of the CDR3 is 16 residues. V lost 0 bases, J lost 3 bases, and 11 bases lay in between. The CDR3 DNA reads TGTGCCAGTAGTATAGATCCACAGTTCGACACCGGGGAGCTGTTTTTT. Protein sequence: CASSIDPQFDTGELFF.